The entry below describes one TCR beta chain. Its antigen is currently unknown. This sample was included in a study of TIL therapy for anti-PD-1-resistant metastatic lung cancer. At the level of the study: Median tumor mutation burden was under 1.9 mutations per megabase.

The libraries were made with immunoSEQ v3. Survey-level samples got about 2 million read pairs; deep-level samples got about 4.5-6.5 million. The protocol was immunoSEQ multiplex PCR, while the TCRdb copy is restricted to in-frame clones and leaves out a portion. The sample has approximately 15,000 clones, about 82% seen once. Germline V gene data show CDR1 as LNHDA and CDR2 as SQIVND (reference sequence). Trimming removed 5 bases at V and 6 bases at J, with 26 bases between. This CDR3 region has 17 residues. Time point reported: pre-treatment sample, taken before nivolumab and TIL therapy. Patients were adults with stage 4 NSCLC. Findings and caveats of the study: TIL clonotype persistence in blood showed no apparent association with response.

The gene calls are TRBV19 and TRBJ2-7; D is perhaps TRBD1 (7 bases). The specimen comprised blood, sampled at baseline. The sequence was obtained from a person aged 25-79 years with non-small cell lung cancer. CDR3 region: CASSLEVSGGGSGEQYF. The CDR3 DNA follows: TGTGCCAGTAGTCTGGAGGTTTCAGGAGGGGGCAGCGGCGAGCAGTACTTC.